One sample yielded the 18 T cell receptor beta chains listed below, sequenced in a study of T cells in Graves' hyperthyroidism and ophthalmopathy. Using RNA transcripts as the source, TCR beta CDR3 regions were amplified. The study used the HTBI primer set for a first-round RT-PCR of the TCR CDR3. TCRdb used MiXCR to reprocess the multiplex PCR reads, holding one entry per CDR3 protein. This repertoire shows about 290,000 distinct CDR3 sequences, about 14% found once; its top ten account for approximately 7.8%. Input material: blood. The receptors stem from a woman aged 25 to 39 with Graves' hyperthyroidism that later progressed to Graves' ophthalmopathy.

As regards this clonotype: The junction and the germline gene differ at one end; a read error may be behind it. This chain uses TRBV28 with TRBJ2-3; 9 bases fit TRBD2. The CDR3 spans 16 residues. CDR1 and CDR2 (germline): MDHEN, SYDVKM. The CDR3 sequence: CVSLVAGENAPDTQYF. The CDR3 DNA sequence: TGTGTCAGCTTGGTAGCGGGAGAAAACGCACCTGATACGCAGTATTTT.

This clonotype was seen at least ten times. The V call is TRBV29-1, the J call TRBJ1-1; 7 positions agree with TRBD1. The CDR3 is 17 residues long. J lost 1 base, V lost 0 bases, and 11 bases had no gene match. Germline values: CDR1 SQVTM, CDR2 ANQGSEA. This chain's CDR3 is CSVEDAVGQNENTEAFF. For the CDR3, the DNA is TGCAGCGTTGAAGATGCCGTGGGACAGAATGAGAACACTGAAGCTTTCTTT.

The V and J genes are TRBV30 and TRBJ2-2; D is unresolved. The CDR3 is 12 amino acids. V lost 4 bases and J 4 bases, leaving 7 bases between the germline ends. Germline V CDR1 and CDR2: GTSNPN, SVGIG (reference sequence). The CDR3 protein is CAWTGSTGELFF. CDR3 sequence (DNA): TGTGCCTGGACAGGATCCACCGGGGAGCTGTTTTTT. The complete variable domain, with remaining parts taken from reference TRBV30 and TRBJ2-2, reads SQTIHQWPATLVQPVGSPLSLECTVEGTSNPNLYWYRQAAGRGLQLLFYSVGIGQISSEVPQNLSASRPQDRQFILSSKKLLLSDSGFYLCAWTGSTGELFFGEGSRLTVL.

The J gene is TRBJ1-5, the V gene TRBV12-3 or TRBV12-4, with 9 bases identical to TRBD1. CDR3 size: 15 residues. Losses at the gene ends were 5 bases for V and 5 bases for J; bases not matched to a gene: 7. CDR3 nucleotides: TGTGCCAGCAGTAAAGACAGGGGGTCGTATCAGCCCCAGCATTTT. It is translated as CASSKDRGSYQPQHF.

This clonotype has more than one count but fewer than ten. V usage is TRBV6-2 or TRBV6-3 and J usage is TRBJ2-4; a possible D gene is TRBD2 (5 bases). V was clipped by 2 bases and J by 1 base, with 6 bases between them. The CDR3 is 14 amino acids. Germline assignment: CDR1 MNHEY and CDR2 SVGEGT. DNA for the CDR3: TGTGCCAGCAGTTACGGGGAGGCCAAAAACATTCAGTACTTC. Translated, it gives CASSYGEAKNIQYF.

With regard to this clonotype: It may be a read error: a sequence one base away is much more abundant. J is TRBJ2-5 and V is TRBV6-2 or TRBV6-3; D call uncertain. The V end was cut by 6 bases, the J end by 7 bases, with 9 bases between. Germline assignment: CDR1 MNHEY and CDR2 SVGEGT. The CDR3 length is 11 residues. The chain's CDR3 is CASRRLGTQYF. CDR3 coding DNA: TGTGCCAGCAGAAGACTCGGGACCCAGTACTTC.

This clonotype was detected ten times or more. The chain links TRBV6-1 to TRBJ2-7; D possibly corresponds to TRBD2 (6 bases). The CDR3 contains 15 residues. CDR1 and CDR2 from the germline V gene are MNHNS and SASEGT. Trimming pared 5 bases from V and 4 bases from J, leaving 18 bases between. The CDR3 region is CASSRGGGGGYEQYF. CDR3 coding DNA: TGTGCCAGCAGTCGGGGTGGGGGAGGAGGATACGAGCAGTACTTC.

J is TRBJ2-1 and V is TRBV14; D may be TRBD1 or TRBD2 (6 bases each). V gave up 4 bases and J gave up 4 bases, with 17 bases separating them. Germline-derived CDR1 and CDR2 are SGHDN and FVKESK. The CDR3 covers 16 residues. Here the CDR3 DNA reads TGTGCCAGCAGCCCATGGGGGGCCGAAATTTACAATGAGCAGTTCTTC. Its translation: CASSPWGAEIYNEQFF. Full variable domain (remainder filled in from reference TRBV14 and TRBJ2-1): EAGVTQFPSHSVIEKGQTVTLRCDPISGHDNLYWYRRVMGKEIKFLLHFVKESKQDESGMPNNRFLAERTGGTYSTLKVQPAELEDSGVYFCASSPWGAEIYNEQFFGPGTRLTVL.

This clonotype was observed many times. The J gene is TRBJ2-5, the V gene TRBV7-6; TRBD1 agrees at 11 bases. J was trimmed by 2 bases and V by 2 bases; bases with no gene match: 10. The CDR3 is 18 residues long. From germline, CDR1 is SGHVS and CDR2 FNYEAQ. The CDR3 loop reads CASSLRTGGEVLQETQYF. DNA of the CDR3: TGTGCCAGCAGCTTAAGGACAGGGGGCGAGGTTTTGCAAGAGACCCAGTACTTC.

The sample holds a few counts of this clonotype. This chain connects TRBV20-1 to TRBJ2-5; D remains ambiguous. The germline V gene encodes CDR1 DFQATT and CDR2 SNEGSKA (reference sequence). The CDR3 runs 14 residues. V was clipped by 4 bases and J by 4 bases, with 16 bases between them. The CDR3 sequence is CSATGVGSRETQYF. The CDR3 DNA follows: TGCAGTGCTACTGGGGTAGGATCCCGAGAGACCCAGTACTTC.

There are many counts of this clonotype. The V gene is TRBV7-9, the J gene TRBJ1-6, with 7 positions matching TRBD1. Germline CDR1 reads SEHNR; CDR2 reads FQNEAQ (reference sequence). The CDR3 covers 15 residues. The J segment lost 8 bases and the V segment lost 5 bases, leaving 9 bases of the junction unmatched. CDR3 DNA: TGTGCCAGCAGCAGCCTGACAGGGCTCGATTCACCCCTCCACTTT. Residues: CASSSLTGLDSPLHF.

This clonotype was recorded many times. V gene TRBV7-3 combines with J gene TRBJ2-2; the match to TRBD2 covers 9 bases. The CDR3 length is 15 residues. Trimming took 2 bases from V and 3 from J; bases not matched to a gene: 1. Germline CDR1 SGHTA, CDR2 FQGTGA. CDR3 in DNA: TGTGCCAGCAGCTTAGTAGCGGGAGACACCGGGGAGCTGTTTTTT. Protein: CASSLVAGDTGELFF.

This clonotype was counted many times. The rearrangement uses TRBV12-3 or TRBV12-4 and TRBJ2-2; D perhaps matches TRBD2 (5 bases). This CDR3 region has 15 residues. V lost 3 bases, J lost 3 bases, and 11 bases lay in between. CDR3 residues: CASSLDGIDTGELFF. The CDR3 region has the DNA TGTGCCAGCAGTTTGGACGGGATAGACACCGGGGAGCTGTTTTTT.

This clonotype was seen many times. The chain links TRBV5-1 to TRBJ2-1; 8 nucleotides align to TRBD1. The CDR3 contains 14 residues. CDR1 is SGHRS and CDR2 is YFSETQ in the germline V gene. V was clipped by 4 bases and J by 5 bases; unmatched bases: 5. This chain's CDR3 is CASSTGQENNEQFF. CDR3 nucleotides: TGCGCCAGCAGCACGGGACAGGAAAACAATGAGCAGTTCTTC.

About this clonotype: Relative to the germline gene, one junction end is altered; a read error may explain this. The V gene is TRBV28, the J gene TRBJ2-5, with 8 nucleotides matching TRBD2. Germline assignment: CDR1 MDHEN and CDR2 SYDVKM. This CDR3 comprises 16 residues. CDR3 amino acids: CASSLEEAGGGETRYF. The CDR3 DNA reads as TGTGCCAGCAGTTTAGAAGAGGCGGGAGGTGGGGAGACCCGGTACTTC.

The sample holds a few counts of this clonotype. The DNA for the CDR3 is TGCAGTGCTCCACCATCGGGGACAGGGGGCGGCTACACCTTC. It yields the protein CSAPPSGTGGGYTF. This chain connects TRBV20-1 to TRBJ1-2, with 12 bases fitting TRBD1. Looked up from germline, CDR1 is DFQATT and CDR2 is SNEGSKA (reference sequence). The CDR3 runs to 14 residues. V shed 5 bases, J shed 8 bases, and the junction held 9 bases outside the gene matches.

This clonotype has just a few counts. The chain couples TRBV28 to TRBJ2-5, with 12 nucleotides matching TRBD2. Germline loops: CDR1 MDHEN, CDR2 SYDVKM. After removal of 5 bases from V and 12 bases from J, the junction contained 13 bases not matched to a gene. The CDR3 contains 15 residues. The CDR3 reads CASSPGLAGLVRKYF. The CDR3 nucleotides are TGTGCCAGCAGTCCCGGACTAGCGGGGTTAGTGAGGAAGTACTTC. The complete variable domain, with remaining parts taken from reference TRBV28 and TRBJ2-5, reads DVKVTQSSRYLVKRTGEKVFLECVQDMDHENMFWYRQDPGLGLRLIYFSYDVKMKEKGDIPEGYSVSREKKERFSLILESASTNQTSMYLCASSPGLAGLVRKYFGPGTRLLVL.

The V gene is TRBV12-3 or TRBV12-4, the J gene TRBJ2-3, with D possibly being TRBD2 (5 bases). The V end was cut by 10 bases, the J end by 4 bases, with 18 bases between. There are 14 residues in the CDR3. The DNA for the CDR3 is TGTGCCACCGAGCGGCCCGGGTATGCAGATACGCAGTATTTT. Translated: CATERPGYADTQYF.